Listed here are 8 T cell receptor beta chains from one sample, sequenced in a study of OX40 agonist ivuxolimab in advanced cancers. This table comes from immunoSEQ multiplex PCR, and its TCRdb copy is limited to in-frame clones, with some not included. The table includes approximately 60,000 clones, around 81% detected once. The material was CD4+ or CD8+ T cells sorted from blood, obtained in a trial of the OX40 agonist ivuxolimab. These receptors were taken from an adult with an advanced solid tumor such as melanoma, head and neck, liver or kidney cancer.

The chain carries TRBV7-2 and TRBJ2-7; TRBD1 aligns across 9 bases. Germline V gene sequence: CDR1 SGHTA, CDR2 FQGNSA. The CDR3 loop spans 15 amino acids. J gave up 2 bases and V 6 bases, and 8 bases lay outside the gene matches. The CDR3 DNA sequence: TGTGCCAGCAGAAACCGGGACAGGGTCACCTACGAGCAGTACTTC. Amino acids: CASRNRDRVTYEQYF.

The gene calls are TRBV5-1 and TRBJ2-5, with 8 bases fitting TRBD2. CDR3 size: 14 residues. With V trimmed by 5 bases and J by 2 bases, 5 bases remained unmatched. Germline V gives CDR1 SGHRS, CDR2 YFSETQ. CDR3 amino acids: CASSPTSGQETQYF. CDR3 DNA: TGCGCCAGCAGTCCAACTAGCGGACAAGAGACCCAGTACTTC.

Written as DNA, the CDR3 is TGTGCCAGCAGCTTAGGTGGGGGTAACTATGGCTACACCTTC. Translating gives CASSLGGGNYGYTF. V is TRBV7-9 and J is TRBJ1-2, with TRBD1 as a possible D gene (5 bases). Looked up from germline, CDR1 is SEHNR and CDR2 is FQNEAQ (reference sequence). CDR3 length: 14 residues. The V gene lost 1 base and the J gene lost 1 base, with 7 bases spanning the gap.

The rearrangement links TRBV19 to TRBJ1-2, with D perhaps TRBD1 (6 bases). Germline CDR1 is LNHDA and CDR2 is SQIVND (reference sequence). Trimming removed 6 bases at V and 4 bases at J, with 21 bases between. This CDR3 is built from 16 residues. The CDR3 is CASRPDTGIDGYGYTF. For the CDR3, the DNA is TGTGCCAGTAGACCCGATACAGGGATAGATGGCTATGGCTACACCTTC.

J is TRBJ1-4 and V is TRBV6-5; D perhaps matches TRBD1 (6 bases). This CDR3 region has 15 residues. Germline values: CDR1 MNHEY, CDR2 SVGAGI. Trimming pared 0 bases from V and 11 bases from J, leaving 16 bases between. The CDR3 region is CASSYSGQPRGKLFF. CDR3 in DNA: TGTGCCAGCAGTTACTCGGGCCAGCCTAGGGGGAAACTGTTTTTT.

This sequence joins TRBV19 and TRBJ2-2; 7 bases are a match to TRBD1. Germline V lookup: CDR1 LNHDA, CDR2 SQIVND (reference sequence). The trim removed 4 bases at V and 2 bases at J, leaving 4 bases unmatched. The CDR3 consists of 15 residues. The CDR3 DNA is TGTGCCAGTAGTAGACAGGGTACTAACACCGGGGAGCTGTTTTTT. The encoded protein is CASSRQGTNTGELFF.

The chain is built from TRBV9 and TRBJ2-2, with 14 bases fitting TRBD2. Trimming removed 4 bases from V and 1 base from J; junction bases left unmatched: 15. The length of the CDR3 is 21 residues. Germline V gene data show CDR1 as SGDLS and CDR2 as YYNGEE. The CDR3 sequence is CASSPRPAGTSGSVNTGELFF. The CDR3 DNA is TGTGCCAGCAGCCCGAGACCCGCTGGGACTAGCGGGAGTGTGAACACCGGGGAGCTGTTTTTT.

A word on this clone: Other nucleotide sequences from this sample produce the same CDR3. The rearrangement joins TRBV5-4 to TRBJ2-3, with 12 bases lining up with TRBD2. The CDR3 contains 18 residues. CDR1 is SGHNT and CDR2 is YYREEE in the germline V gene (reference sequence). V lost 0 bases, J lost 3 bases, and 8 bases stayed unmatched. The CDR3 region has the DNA TGTGCCAGCAGCTTGGGACTAGCGGGAGAGGGGGGGACAGATACGCAGTATTTT. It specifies CASSLGLAGEGGTDTQYF.